This T cell receptor beta chain appears in the sequencing data of a study of blood T cell repertoires in COVID-19. Study details: Collection of acute and convalescent COVID-19 samples took place in the United States, Italy and Spain. Nucleic acid was either cDNA or gDNA, and it came from T cells, B-cell-depleted T cells, or PBMCs.

This clone showed up just a few times. Authors' analysis steps: Reference gene primer amplification yielded estimated nucleated cell counts. Data came from immunoSEQ multiplex PCR; TCRdb stores just in-frame clones and leaves some out. The V and J calls and clone size were taken over from that table, and D and trimming were inferred from the DNA. The table lists 100,000 to 120,000 clones, less than 75% of them singletons. Germline loops: CDR1 SGHTA, CDR2 FQGNSA. This CDR3 contains 17 residues. V lost 5 bases and J lost 2; bases outside the gene matches: 8. The chain joins TRBV7-2 to TRBJ2-7, with TRBD2 matching 14 bases. This sequence originates from a woman in her forties with acute or convalescent COVID-19. The sequencing input was peripheral blood. The DNA for the CDR3 is TGTGCCAGCAGCCCGACCTGGACTAGCGGGGGGACCTACGAGCAGTACTTC. Its protein product is CASSPTWTSGGTYEQYF. Supplemented by reference TRBV7-2 and TRBJ2-7, the full variable domain reads GAGVSQSPSNKVTEKGKDVELRCDPISGHTALYWYRQSLGQGLEFLIYFQGNSAPDKSGLPSDRFSAERTGGSVSTLTIQRTQQEDSAVYLCASSPTWTSGGTYEQYFGPGTRLTVT.